This T cell receptor (beta chain) was recorded in a study of Tregs in tolerant kidney transplant recipients. Findings and caveats of the study: This study did not directly address biological reproducibility. Validation in larger populations is needed because few patients were studied. The most relevant donor-specific Treg TCRbeta repertoire apparently came from expansion with activated donor B cells.

Turning to this clone: The antigen remains unidentified.

Unstimulated regulatory T cells (CD4+CD25+CD127-), CD4+CD25- non-regulatory cells, CD4 and CD8 cells were FACS-sorted from thawed PBMCs. Looked up from germline, CDR1 is LNHNV and CDR2 is YYDKDF (reference sequence). Trimming took 0 bases from V and 2 from J, leaving 10 bases between them. The CDR3 covers 15 residues. Assay: immunoSEQ multiplex PCR; the TCRdb copy retains only in-frame clones and omits some. The table records roughly 120,000 clones, about 91% of them present only once. This clonotype was sampled from a human donor in good health. Sequencing used CD4+ T cells from blood. The J gene is TRBJ1-2, the V gene TRBV15; maybe TRBD1 (5 bases). This chain's CDR3 is CATSREKTVNYGYTF. For the CDR3, the DNA is TGTGCCACCAGCAGAGAAAAGACAGTCAACTATGGCTACACCTTC.